The clone carrying this TCR beta chain has a count of ten or more. The target antigen is unknown. Each CDR3 protein is one row after TCRdb ran MiXCR on the reads. Of roughly 76,000 distinct CDR3 sequences in the sample, roughly 3.5% were seen once. The data originate from a study of T cell repertoires in cytomegalovirus infection. Study outcomes and limitations: HLA-C-restricted, CMV-specific TCR beta clonotypes were dominant ex vivo.

The CDR3 length is 14 residues. Trimming left V 4 bases short and J 2 bases short, with 10 bases between. Sequences were obtained from PBMCs. The receptor's source is a human donor in good health (CMV status not recorded). Some clones in this sample may be carry-over from other donors' samples. The chain carries TRBV12-3 or TRBV12-4 and TRBJ2-3; maybe TRBD2 (5 bases). The CDR3 loop reads CASSSARATDTQYF. CDR3 in DNA: TGTGCCAGCAGTTCCGCGCGGGCCACAGATACGCAGTATTTT.